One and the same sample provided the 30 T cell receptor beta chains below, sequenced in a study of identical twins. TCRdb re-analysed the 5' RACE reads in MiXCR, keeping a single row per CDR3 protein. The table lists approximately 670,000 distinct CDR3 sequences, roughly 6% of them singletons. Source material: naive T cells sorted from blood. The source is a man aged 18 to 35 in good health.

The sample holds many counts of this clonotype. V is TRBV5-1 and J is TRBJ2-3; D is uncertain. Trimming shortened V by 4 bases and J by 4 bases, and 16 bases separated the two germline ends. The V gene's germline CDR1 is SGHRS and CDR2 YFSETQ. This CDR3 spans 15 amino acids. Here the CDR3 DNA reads TGCGCCAGCAGCACGGCCCCAACAGATGCAGATACGCAGTATTTT. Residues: CASSTAPTDADTQYF.

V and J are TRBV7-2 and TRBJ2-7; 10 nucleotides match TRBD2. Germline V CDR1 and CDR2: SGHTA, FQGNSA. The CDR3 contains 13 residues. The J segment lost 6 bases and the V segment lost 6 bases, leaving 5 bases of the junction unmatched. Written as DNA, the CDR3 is TGTGCCAGCAGTAGCGGGAGGTCGGGCGAGCAGTACTTC. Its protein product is CASSSGRSGEQYF.

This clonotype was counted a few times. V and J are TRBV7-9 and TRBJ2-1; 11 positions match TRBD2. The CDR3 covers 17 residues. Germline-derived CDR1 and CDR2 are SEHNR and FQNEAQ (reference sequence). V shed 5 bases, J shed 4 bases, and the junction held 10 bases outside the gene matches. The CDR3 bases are TGTGCCAGCAGCGCCCTAGCGGGAGGCCCTTTTTACAATGAGCAGTTCTTC. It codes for CASSALAGGPFYNEQFF.

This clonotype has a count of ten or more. The CDR3 loop reads CASSPRSYGYTF. The CDR3, as DNA: TGTGCCAGCTCACCGCGGTCTTATGGCTACACCTTC. This chain connects TRBV18 to TRBJ1-2, with D uncertain. The CDR3 sequence is 12 residues long. Germline values: CDR1 KGHSH, CDR2 LQKENI. V lost 3 bases, J lost 5 bases, and 7 bases lay in between.

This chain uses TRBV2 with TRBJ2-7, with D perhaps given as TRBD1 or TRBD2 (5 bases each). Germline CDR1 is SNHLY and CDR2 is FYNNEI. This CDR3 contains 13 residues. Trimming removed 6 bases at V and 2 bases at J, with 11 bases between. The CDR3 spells CASSGTVTYEQYV. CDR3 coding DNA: TGTGCCAGCAGCGGGACGGTCACCTACGAGCAGTACGTC.

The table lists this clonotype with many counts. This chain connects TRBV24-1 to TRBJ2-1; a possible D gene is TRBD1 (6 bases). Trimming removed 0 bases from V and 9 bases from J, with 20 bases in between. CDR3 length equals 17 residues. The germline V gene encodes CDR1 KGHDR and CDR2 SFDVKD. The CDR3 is CATSDLQGGDRVSEQFF. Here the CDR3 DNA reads TGTGCCACCAGTGATTTGCAAGGGGGTGACAGAGTCAGTGAGCAGTTCTTC.

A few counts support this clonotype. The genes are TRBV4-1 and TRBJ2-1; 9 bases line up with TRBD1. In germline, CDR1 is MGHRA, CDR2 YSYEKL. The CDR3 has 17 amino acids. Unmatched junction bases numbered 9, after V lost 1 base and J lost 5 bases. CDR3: CASSQVTLQGADNEQFF. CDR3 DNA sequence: TGCGCCAGCAGCCAAGTTACCTTACAGGGGGCTGACAATGAGCAGTTCTTC.

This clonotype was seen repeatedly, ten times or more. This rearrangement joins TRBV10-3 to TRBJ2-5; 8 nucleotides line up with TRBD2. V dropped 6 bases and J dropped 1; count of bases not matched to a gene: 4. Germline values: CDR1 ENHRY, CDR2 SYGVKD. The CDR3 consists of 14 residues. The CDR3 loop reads CAISTGTSQETQYF. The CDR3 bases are TGTGCCATCAGCACCGGGACTAGCCAAGAGACCCAGTACTTC.

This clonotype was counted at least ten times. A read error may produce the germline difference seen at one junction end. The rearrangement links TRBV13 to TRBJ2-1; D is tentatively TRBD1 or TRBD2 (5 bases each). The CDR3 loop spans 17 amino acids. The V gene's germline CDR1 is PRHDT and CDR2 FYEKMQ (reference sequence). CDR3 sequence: CASNLRDRPPTPNEQFF. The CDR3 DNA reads TGTGCCAGCAACTTAAGGGACCGTCCCCCTACCCCCAATGAGCAGTTCTTC.

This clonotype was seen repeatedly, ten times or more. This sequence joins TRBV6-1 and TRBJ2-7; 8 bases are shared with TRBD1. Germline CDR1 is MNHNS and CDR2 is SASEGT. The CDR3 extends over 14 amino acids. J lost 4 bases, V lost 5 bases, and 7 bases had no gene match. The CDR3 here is CASSPGQGRYEQYF. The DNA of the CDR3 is TGTGCCAGCAGTCCTGGACAGGGAAGGTACGAGCAGTACTTC.

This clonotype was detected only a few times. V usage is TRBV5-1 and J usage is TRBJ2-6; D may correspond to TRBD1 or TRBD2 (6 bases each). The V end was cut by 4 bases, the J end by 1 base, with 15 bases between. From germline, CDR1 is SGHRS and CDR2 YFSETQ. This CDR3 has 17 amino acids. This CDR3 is CASSGGTQTSGANVLTF. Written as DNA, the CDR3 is TGCGCCAGCAGCGGAGGGACACAGACTTCTGGGGCCAACGTCCTGACTTTC.

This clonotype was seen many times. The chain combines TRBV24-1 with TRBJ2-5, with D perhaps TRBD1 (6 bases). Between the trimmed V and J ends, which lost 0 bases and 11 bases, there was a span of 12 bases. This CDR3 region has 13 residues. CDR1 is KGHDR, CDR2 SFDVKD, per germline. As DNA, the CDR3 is TGTGCCACCAGTGATTTGGATTTCAGGGGACAGTACTTC. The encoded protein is CATSDLDFRGQYF.

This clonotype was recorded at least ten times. In DNA, the CDR3 is TGCAGCCTTCCCTTAAGAACCGCGGCAGATACGCAGTATTTT. This codes for CSLPLRTAADTQYF. The V gene is TRBV20-1, the J gene TRBJ2-3; no reliable D call. The CDR3 is 14 amino acids. CDR1 and CDR2 from the germline V gene are DFQATT and SNEGSKA (reference sequence).

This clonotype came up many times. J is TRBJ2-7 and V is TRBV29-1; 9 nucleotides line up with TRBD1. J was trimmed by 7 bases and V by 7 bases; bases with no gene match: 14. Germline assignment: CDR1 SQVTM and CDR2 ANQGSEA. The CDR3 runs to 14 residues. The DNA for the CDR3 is TGCAGCGCTAAAGGTGGGACAGGGTATTTTGAGCAGTACTTC. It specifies CSAKGGTGYFEQYF.

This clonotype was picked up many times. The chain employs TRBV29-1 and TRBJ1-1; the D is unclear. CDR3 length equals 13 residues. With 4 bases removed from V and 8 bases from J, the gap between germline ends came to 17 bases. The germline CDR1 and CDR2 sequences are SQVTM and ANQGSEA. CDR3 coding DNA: TGCAGCGTTGCAGAGGGCCCCCAAGGGGAAGCTTTCTTT. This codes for CSVAEGPQGEAFF.

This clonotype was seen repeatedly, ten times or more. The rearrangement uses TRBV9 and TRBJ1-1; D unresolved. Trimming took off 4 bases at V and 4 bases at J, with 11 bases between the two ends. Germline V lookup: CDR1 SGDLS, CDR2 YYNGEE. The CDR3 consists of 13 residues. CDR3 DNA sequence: TGTGCCAGCAGCCCAATGGTAAGCACTGAAGCTTTCTTT. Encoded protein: CASSPMVSTEAFF.

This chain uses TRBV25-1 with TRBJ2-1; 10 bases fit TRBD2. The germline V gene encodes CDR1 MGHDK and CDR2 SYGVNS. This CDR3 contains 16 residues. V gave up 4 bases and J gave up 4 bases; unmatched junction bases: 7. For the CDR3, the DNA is TGTGCCAGCAGTGTACCTTTAGCGGGAGGTTACAATGAGCAGTTCTTC. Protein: CASSVPLAGGYNEQFF.

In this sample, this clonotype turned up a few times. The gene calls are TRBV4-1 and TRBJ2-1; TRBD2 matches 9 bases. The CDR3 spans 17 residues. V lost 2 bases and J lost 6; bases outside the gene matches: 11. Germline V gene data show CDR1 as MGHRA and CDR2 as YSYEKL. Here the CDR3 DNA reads TGCGCCAGCAGCCAAAGTCTCGGACTAGCGCCGGGCAATGAGCAGTTCTTC. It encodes CASSQSLGLAPGNEQFF.

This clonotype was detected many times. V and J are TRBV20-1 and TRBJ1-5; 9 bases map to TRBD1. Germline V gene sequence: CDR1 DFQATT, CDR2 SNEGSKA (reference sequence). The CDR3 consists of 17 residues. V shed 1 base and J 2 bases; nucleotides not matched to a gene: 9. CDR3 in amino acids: CSARGDRDRMRNQPQHF. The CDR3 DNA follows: TGCAGTGCTAGAGGGGACAGGGATCGGATGCGCAATCAGCCCCAGCATTTT.

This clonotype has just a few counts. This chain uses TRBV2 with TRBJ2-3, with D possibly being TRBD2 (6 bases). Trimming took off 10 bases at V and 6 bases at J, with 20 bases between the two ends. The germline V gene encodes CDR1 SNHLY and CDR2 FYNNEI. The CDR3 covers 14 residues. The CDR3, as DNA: TGTGCCATCACCCGGGACTCGCGCCCTGATACGCAGTATTTT. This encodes CAITRDSRPDTQYF.

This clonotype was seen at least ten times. CDR3 amino acids: CASSLEISGRGTDTQYF. The CDR3 bases are TGCGCCAGCAGCTTGGAGATAAGCGGGAGAGGCACAGATACGCAGTATTTT. The V gene is TRBV5-1, the J gene TRBJ2-3; 8 bases agree with TRBD2. The CDR3 runs 17 residues. CDR1 is SGHRS, CDR2 YFSETQ, per germline. J lost 1 base, V lost 0 bases, and 7 bases had no gene match. The full variable domain, rest sourced from reference TRBV5-1 and TRBJ2-3, is KAGVTQTPRYLIKTRGQQVTLSCSPISGHRSVSWYQQTPGQGLQFLFEYFSETQRNKGNFPGRFSGRQFSNSRSEMNVSTLELGDSALYLCASSLEISGRGTDTQYFGPGTRLTVL.

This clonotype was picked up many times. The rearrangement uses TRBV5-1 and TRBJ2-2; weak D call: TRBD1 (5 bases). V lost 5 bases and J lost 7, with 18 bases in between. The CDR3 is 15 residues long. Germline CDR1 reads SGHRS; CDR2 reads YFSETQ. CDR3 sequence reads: CASRGAGKAHGELFF. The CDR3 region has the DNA TGCGCCAGCAGAGGGGCAGGGAAGGCCCACGGGGAGCTGTTTTTT. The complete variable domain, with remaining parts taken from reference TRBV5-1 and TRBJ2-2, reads KAGVTQTPRYLIKTRGQQVTLSCSPISGHRSVSWYQQTPGQGLQFLFEYFSETQRNKGNFPGRFSGRQFSNSRSEMNVSTLELGDSALYLCASRGAGKAHGELFFGEGSRLTVL.

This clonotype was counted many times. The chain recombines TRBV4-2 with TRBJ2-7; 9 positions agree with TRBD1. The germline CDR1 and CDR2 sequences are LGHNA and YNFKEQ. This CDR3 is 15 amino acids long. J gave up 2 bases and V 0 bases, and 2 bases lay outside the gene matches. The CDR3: CASSQDGTGTYEQYF. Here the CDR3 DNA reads TGTGCCAGCAGCCAAGATGGGACAGGGACCTACGAGCAGTACTTC.

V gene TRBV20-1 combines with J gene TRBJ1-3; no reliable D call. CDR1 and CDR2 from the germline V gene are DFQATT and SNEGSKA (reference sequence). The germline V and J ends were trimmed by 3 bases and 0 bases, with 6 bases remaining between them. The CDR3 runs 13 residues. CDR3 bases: TGCAGTGCTAGCCGACACTCTGGAAACACCATATATTTT. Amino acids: CSASRHSGNTIYF.

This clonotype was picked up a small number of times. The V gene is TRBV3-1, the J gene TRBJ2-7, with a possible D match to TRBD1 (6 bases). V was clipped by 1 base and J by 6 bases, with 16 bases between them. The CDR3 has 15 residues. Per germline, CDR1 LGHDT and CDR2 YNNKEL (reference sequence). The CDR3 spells CASSQGDIRILEQYF. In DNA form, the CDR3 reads TGTGCCAGCAGCCAAGGGGACATACGGATACTCGAGCAGTACTTC.

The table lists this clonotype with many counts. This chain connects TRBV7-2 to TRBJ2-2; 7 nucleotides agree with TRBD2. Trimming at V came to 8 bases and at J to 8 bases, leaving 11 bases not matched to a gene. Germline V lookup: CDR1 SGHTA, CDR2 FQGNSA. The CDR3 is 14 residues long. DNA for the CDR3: TGTGCCAGCGAATTAGCGGGTTTCGGGGGGGAGCTGTTTTTT. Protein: CASELAGFGGELFF.

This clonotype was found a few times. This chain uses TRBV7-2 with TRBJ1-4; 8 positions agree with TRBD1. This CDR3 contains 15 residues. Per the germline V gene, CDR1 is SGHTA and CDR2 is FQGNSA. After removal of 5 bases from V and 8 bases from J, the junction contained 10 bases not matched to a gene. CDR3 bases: TGTGCCAGCAGCCAGAGACAGGGGTCGAGAGAAAAACTGTTTTTT. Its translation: CASSQRQGSREKLFF. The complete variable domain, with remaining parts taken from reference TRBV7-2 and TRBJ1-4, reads GAGVSQSPSNKVTEKGKDVELRCDPISGHTALYWYRQSLGQGLEFLIYFQGNSAPDKSGLPSDRFSAERTGGSVSTLTIQRTQQEDSAVYLCASSQRQGSREKLFFGSGTQLSVL.

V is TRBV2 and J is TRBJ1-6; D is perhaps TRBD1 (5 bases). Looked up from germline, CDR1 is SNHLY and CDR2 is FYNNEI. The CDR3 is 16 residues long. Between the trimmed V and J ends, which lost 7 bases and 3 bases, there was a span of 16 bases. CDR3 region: CASKGPGRSYNSPLHF. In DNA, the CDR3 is TGTGCCAGCAAGGGCCCGGGACGGAGCTATAATTCACCCCTCCACTTT.

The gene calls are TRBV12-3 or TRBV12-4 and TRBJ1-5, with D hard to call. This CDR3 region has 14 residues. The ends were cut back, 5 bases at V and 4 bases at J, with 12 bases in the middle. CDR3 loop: CASSSTTLNQPQHF. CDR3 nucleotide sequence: TGTGCCAGCAGTAGCACAACCTTGAATCAGCCCCAGCATTTT.

CDR3 in amino acids: CASSVTVNSNQPQHF. Written as DNA, the CDR3 is TGTGCCAGCAGTGTGACAGTCAATAGCAATCAGCCCCAGCATTTT. This sequence joins TRBV12-3 or TRBV12-4 and TRBJ1-5; perhaps TRBD1 as D (5 bases). The CDR3 spans 15 residues. V gave up 5 bases and J gave up 0 bases, with 11 bases separating them.